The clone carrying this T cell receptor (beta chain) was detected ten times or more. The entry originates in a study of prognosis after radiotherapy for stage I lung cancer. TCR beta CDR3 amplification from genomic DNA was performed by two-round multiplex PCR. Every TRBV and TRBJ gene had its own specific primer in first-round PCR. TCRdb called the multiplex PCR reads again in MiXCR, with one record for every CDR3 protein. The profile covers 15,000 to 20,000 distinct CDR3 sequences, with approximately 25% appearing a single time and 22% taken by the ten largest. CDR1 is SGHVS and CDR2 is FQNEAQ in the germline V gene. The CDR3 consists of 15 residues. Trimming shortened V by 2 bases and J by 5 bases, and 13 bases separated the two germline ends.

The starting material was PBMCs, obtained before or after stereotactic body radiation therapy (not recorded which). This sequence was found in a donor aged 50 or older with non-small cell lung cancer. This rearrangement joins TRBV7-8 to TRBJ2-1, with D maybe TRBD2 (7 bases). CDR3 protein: CASSLLGGGNNEQFF. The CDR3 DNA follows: TGTGCCAGCAGCTTATTGGGAGGGGGGAACAATGAGCAGTTCTTC. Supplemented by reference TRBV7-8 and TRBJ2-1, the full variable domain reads GAGVSQSPRYKVAKRGQDVALRCDPISGHVSLFWYQQALGQGPEFLTYFQNEAQLDKSGLPSDRFFAERPEGSVSTLKIQRTQQEDSAVYLCASSLLGGGNNEQFFGPGTRLTVL.